This T cell receptor (beta chain) was observed in a study of human T cells and chemical hapten exposure. Study summary: Variability of per-sample TCR yields stemmed mainly from small differences in pooled library volume. General observations from the study: TCRs exceeding a frequency of 1 in 1000 stayed unchanged under DPC sensitization. Significantly more large CDR3 similarity clusters arose among expanded TCRs than among controls.

The library tagged individual cDNA molecules with unique molecular identifiers. Each CDR3 protein gets one entry after TCRdb re-called the RACE reads with MiXCR. The table lists 360,000 or so distinct CDR3 sequences, roughly 6.3% of them singletons. The V end lost 1 base, the J end lost 8 bases, and 15 bases lay between the germline ends. Germline loops: CDR1 SEHNR, CDR2 FQNEAQ (reference sequence). This CDR3 is built from 15 residues. Of note for this clonotype: Its antigen is not known.

Time point meaning: patch test 2, 6 weeks after DPC sensitization. Treatment reported: therapeutic diphenylcyclopropenone sensitization with weekly scalp DPC. The sequence came from a woman aged 18 to 35 with alopecia areata. Some clones in this sample may be carry-over from other donors' samples. The V gene is TRBV7-9, the J gene TRBJ2-1, with D tentatively TRBD1 or TRBD2 (5 bases each). The source was whole blood, collected in connection with sensitization to the hapten diphenylcyclopropenone (DPC). The CDR3 DNA sequence: TGTGCCAGCAGCTTAGGTTCAAAGGGGACCCATGAGCAGTTCTTC. It translates to CASSLGSKGTHEQFF.